This T cell receptor beta chain was captured in a study of CD8 T cells in ankylosing spondylitis. Study-wide results and limits: Past research had described some motif variants in reactive arthritis synovial fluid and blood. The study looked at matched synovial fluid samples from ankylosing spondylitis patients. Disease-linked clones were reported to be significantly enriched there. It appeared that ankylosing spondylitis blood was characterized by a TCR beta motif of eight highly homologous variants.

On this clonotype itself: Its antigen is unidentified.

Quantitative 5'-RACE with molecular barcodes produced the TCR beta libraries. MiXCR was run by TCRdb on the 5' RACE reads, yielding one entry per CDR3 protein. The data show about 340,000 distinct CDR3 sequences, 8% seen once. There are 13 residues in the CDR3. V lost 5 bases to trimming and J lost 0 bases, with 5 bases between them. Germline V gene data show CDR1 as KGHDR and CDR2 as SFDVKD. This chain uses TRBV24-1 with TRBJ2-3, with D unclear. The material sequenced was blood, either unsorted or a sorted T cell fraction (not recorded which). The TCR sequence derives from a male donor with ankylosing spondylitis. CDR3 DNA: TGTGCCACCAGTGGGGTCAGCACAGATACGCAGTATTTT. Its translation: CATSGVSTDTQYF.